This T cell receptor (beta chain) was obtained from a study of cytomegalovirus exposure and HLA in healthy donors. Points from the study as a whole: When analyzed later, the rates of TCR association showed variation by HLA locus, with DRB1 the most and HLA-C the fewest. Accurate prediction of HLA-A and HLA-B alleles (for most subjects) was reportedly achieved from TCR beta sequences. Specificity of a few CMV-associated chains for CMV antigens was verified in vitro.

In regard to this clone: The antigen remains undetermined.

The CDR3 has 15 residues. Germline lookup yields CDR1 SGHVS and CDR2 FNYEAQ. Trimming removed 1 base from V and 3 bases from J; junction bases left unmatched: 6. The PCR employed 60 Vbeta primers together with 13 Jbeta primers. The table came from immunoSEQ multiplex PCR; TCRdb's copy has only in-frame clones and leaves some out. The top ten hold about 4.7% of the sample, which has around 150,000 clones, about 64% seen once. Sequencing input: PBMCs. The J gene is TRBJ2-7, the V gene TRBV7-6, with 7 nucleotides matching TRBD1. The sequence came from a man aged 55 to 70 in good health and CMV-seronegative. DNA for the CDR3: TGTGCCAGCAGCTTAGGACAGGGATCGCACTACGAGCAGTACTTC. Encoded protein: CASSLGQGSHYEQYF.